This T cell receptor beta chain was sequenced for a study of blood T cell repertoires in COVID-19 (dated by TCRdb to 2018 to 2021). Background on the whole study: Samples from collaborators originated in the United States, Italy and Spain and spanned both the acute and convalescent phases of COVID-19. The material from the prospective study consisted of cDNA or gDNA derived from T cells, B-cell-depleted T cells, or PBMCs. A de-identified subject ID, COVID-19 status, age in years and sex were almost always included in the sample metadata. The dataset comprised deeply sampled blood TCRbeta repertoires from subjects exposed to, actively infected with, or recovered from COVID-19. Where available, HLA class I and class II types were taken from metadata supplied by the sample provider and were not determined by assay-based typing. The samples were drawn from two sources: the first 160 participants of the ongoing ImmuneRACE study, and 1,000 to 1,500 subjects contributed by 6 global collaborators. A freely available public database, intended as a resource for researchers studying the immune response to SARS-CoV-2, is where the repertoires were released. On the study overall, not on this receptor specifically: The amount of clinical and demographic metadata varied by source and participant and was provided uncurated.

The immunoSEQ Assay, a bias-controlled multiplex PCR, was used to amplify TCRbeta CDR3 regions from genomic DNA. The published analysis was carried out like this. Nucleated cell counts per sample were estimated from amplification of reference gene primers within the assay. To quantify the absolute abundance of each unique TCRbeta CDR3 rearrangement, sequence reads were collapsed and filtered. For each sample, productive Simpson clonality was calculated by taking the square root of Simpson's diversity index across productive rearrangements. TCRdb provides this immuneACCESS table in a form limited to in-frame rearrangements. Some clones are lacking; in checked studies, under half of them reflect an unresolved V gene, and why the rest are absent is not known. That table supplies the V and J calls and clone size; D and trimming were determined from the DNA. For this sample the table gives 160,000 or so clones, of which around 82% were detected only once. The ten largest account for less than 6% of the sample.

Details on this clone: It lacks a known antigen. Qualities for individual bases were not recorded, and no much larger clone is one base off.

Participants in the prospective study were aged roughly 18 to 100 years, lived in about two dozen United States geographic areas, and enrolled through a virtual design. In the prospective study, cohorts were assigned on the basis of participant-reported clinical history obtained from a screening survey and a study questionnaire. ImmuneRACE Cohort 3 recovered participants were defined by two consecutive negative NP/OP PCR tests, healthcare professional clearance, or symptom resolution. Each participant in the prospective study had whole blood, serum and a nasopharyngeal or oropharyngeal swab collected by mobile phlebotomists. Prospective study participants could optionally give additional blood draws and questionnaires over an approximately two-month period. Prospective study blood samples were shipped either frozen or at room temperature before DNA extraction. The CDR3 numbers 15 residues from cysteine through phenylalanine. Only the CDR3 DNA stays, 45 bases, in frame from base 1. As encoded in the germline V gene (reference sequence), CDR1 is LNHDA while CDR2 is SQIVND. V is pruned by 8 bases and J by 1 base, leaving 8 bases of the junction without a gene match.

The clonotype was recovered from a man between 40 and 49 years old who had recovered from COVID-19. This sequence uses TRBV19 and TRBJ1-1, and TRBD1 matches 9 of the central bases. Sequencing input: PBMCs or T cells enriched from blood (not recorded which). The CDR3 region has the sequence CASRLYRGQNTEAFF. The DNA sequence is given as TGTGCCAGTCGGTTATACAGGGGGCAGAACACTGAAGCTTTCTTT.